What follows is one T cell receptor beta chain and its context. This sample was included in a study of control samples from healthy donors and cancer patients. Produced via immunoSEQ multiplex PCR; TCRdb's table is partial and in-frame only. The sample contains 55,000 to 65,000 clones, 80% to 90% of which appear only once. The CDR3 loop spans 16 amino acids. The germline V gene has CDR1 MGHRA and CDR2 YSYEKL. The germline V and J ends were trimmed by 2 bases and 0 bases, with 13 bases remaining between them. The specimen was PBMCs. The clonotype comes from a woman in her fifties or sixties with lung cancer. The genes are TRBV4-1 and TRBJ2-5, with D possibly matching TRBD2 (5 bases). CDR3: CASSQRPAAYQETQYF. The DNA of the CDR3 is TGCGCCAGCAGCCAACGCCCAGCGGCGTACCAAGAGACCCAGTACTTC.